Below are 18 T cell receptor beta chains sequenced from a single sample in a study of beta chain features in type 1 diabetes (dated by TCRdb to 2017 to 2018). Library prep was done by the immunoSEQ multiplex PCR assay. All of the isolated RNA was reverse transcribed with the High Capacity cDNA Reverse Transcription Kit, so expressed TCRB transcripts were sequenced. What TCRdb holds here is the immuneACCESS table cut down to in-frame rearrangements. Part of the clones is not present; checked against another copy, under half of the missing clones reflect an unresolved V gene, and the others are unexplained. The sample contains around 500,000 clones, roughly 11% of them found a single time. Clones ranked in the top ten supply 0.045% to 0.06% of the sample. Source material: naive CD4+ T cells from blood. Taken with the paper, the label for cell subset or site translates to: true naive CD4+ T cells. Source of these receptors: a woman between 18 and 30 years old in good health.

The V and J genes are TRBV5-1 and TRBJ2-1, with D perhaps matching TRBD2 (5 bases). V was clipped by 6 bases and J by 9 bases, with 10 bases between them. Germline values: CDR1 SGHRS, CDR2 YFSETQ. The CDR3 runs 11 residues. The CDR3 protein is CASNAGSEQFF. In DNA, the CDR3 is TGCGCCAGCAACGCTGGGAGTGAGCAGTTCTTC.

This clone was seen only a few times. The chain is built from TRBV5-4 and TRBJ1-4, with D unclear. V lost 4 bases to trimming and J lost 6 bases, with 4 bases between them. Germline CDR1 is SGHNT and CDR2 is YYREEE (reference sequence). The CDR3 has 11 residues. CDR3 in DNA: TGTGCCAGCAGCCCTGATGAAAAACTGTTTTTT. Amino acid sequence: CASSPDEKLFF. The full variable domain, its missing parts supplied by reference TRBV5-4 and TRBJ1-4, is ETGVTQSPTHLIKTRGQQVTLRCSSQSGHNTVSWYQQALGQGPQFIFQYYREEENGRGNFPPRFSGLQFPNYSSELNVNALELDDSALYLCASSPDEKLFFGSGTQLSVL.

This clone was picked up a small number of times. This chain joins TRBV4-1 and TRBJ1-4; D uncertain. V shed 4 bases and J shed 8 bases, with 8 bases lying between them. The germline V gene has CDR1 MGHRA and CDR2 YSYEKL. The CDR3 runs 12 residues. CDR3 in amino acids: CASSREVEKLFF. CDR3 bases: TGCGCCAGCAGCCGAGAGGTGGAAAAACTGTTTTTT.

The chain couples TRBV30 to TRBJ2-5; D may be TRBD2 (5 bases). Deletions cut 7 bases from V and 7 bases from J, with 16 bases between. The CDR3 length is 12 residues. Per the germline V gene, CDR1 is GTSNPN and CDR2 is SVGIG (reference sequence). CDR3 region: CASSRVRGTQYF. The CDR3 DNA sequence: TGTGCCTCCAGCCGGGTCCGGGGGACCCAGTACTTC. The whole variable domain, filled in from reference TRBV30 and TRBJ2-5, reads SQTIHQWPATLVQPVGSPLSLECTVEGTSNPNLYWYRQAAGRGLQLLFYSVGIGQISSEVPQNLSASRPQDRQFILSSKKLLLSDSGFYLCASSRVRGTQYFGPGTRLLVL.

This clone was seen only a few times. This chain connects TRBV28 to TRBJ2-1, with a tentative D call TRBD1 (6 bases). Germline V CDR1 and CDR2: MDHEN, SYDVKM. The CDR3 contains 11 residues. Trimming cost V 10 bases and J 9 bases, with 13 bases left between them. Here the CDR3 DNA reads TGTGCCACCCTAAGGGGGATTGAGCAGTTCTTC. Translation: CATLRGIEQFF.

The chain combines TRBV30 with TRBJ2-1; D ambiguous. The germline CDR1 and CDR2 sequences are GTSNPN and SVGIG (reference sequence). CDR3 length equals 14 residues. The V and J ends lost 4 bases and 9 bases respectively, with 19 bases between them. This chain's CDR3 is CAWNSRWPRREQFF. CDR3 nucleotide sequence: TGTGCCTGGAACTCCCGGTGGCCTCGTCGTGAGCAGTTCTTC.

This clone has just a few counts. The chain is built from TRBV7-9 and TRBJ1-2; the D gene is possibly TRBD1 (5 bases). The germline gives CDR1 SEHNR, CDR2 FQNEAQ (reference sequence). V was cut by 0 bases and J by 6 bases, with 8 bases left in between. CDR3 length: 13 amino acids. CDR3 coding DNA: TGTGCCAGCAGCTTAGCGCTAGGGGATGGCTACACCTTC. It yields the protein CASSLALGDGYTF.

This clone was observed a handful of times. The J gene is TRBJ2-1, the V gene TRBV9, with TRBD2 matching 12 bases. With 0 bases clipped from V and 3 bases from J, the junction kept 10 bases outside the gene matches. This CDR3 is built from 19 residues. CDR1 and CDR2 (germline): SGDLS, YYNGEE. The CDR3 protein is CASSVAGIATSGGYNEQFF. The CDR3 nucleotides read TGTGCCAGCAGCGTAGCGGGGATTGCGACTAGCGGGGGCTACAATGAGCAGTTCTTC.

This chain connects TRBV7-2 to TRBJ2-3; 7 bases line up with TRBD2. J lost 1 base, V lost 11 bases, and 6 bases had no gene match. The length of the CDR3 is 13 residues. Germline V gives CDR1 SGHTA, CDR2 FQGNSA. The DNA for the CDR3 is TGTGCCTCGGGGCGGGAGCGCACAGATACGCAGTATTTT. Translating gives CASGRERTDTQYF.

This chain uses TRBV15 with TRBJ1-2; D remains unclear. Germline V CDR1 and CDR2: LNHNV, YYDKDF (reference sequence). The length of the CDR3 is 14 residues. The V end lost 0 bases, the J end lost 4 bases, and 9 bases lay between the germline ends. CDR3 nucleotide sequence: TGTGCCACCAGCAGAGAAGATGTGATCTATGGCTACACCTTC. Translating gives CATSREDVIYGYTF.

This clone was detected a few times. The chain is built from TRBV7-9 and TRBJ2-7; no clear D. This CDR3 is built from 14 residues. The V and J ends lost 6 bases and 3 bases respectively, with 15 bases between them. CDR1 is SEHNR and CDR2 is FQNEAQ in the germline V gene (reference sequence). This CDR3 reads CASRPRSTNYEQYF. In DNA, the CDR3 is TGTGCCAGCAGGCCTCGTTCCACGAACTACGAGCAGTACTTC.

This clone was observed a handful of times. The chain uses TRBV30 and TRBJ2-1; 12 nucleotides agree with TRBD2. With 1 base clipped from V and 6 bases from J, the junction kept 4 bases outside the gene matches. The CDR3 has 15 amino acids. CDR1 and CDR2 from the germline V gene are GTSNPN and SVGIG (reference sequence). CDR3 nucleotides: TGTGCCTGGAGTGCTGGACTAGCGGGACTCAATGAGCAGTTCTTC. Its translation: CAWSAGLAGLNEQFF. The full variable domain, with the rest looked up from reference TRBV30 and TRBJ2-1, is SQTIHQWPATLVQPVGSPLSLECTVEGTSNPNLYWYRQAAGRGLQLLFYSVGIGQISSEVPQNLSASRPQDRQFILSSKKLLLSDSGFYLCAWSAGLAGLNEQFFGPGTRLTVL.

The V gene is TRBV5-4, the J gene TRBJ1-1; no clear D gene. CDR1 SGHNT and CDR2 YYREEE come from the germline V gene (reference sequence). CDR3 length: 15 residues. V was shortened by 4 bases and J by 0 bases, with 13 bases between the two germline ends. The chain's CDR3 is CASSKIPDMNTEAFF. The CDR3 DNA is TGTGCCAGCAGCAAAATCCCTGATATGAACACTGAAGCTTTCTTT.

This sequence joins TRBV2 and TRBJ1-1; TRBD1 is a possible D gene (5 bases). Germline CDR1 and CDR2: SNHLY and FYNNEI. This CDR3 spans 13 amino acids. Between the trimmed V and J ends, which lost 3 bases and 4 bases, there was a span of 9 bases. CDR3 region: CASSEGVGTEAFF. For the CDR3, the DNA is TGTGCCAGCAGTGAGGGGGTAGGCACTGAAGCTTTCTTT.

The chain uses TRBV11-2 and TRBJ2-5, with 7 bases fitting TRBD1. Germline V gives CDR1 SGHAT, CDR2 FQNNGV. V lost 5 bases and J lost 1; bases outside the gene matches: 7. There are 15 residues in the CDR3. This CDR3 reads CASSHLRDSQETQYF. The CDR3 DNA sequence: TGTGCCAGCAGCCACCTCCGGGACAGCCAAGAGACCCAGTACTTC.

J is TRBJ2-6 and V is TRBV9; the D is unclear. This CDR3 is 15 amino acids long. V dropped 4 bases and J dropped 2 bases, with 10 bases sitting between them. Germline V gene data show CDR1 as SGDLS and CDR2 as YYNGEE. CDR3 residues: CASSSRLTGANVLTF. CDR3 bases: TGTGCCAGCAGCTCCCGTCTAACTGGGGCCAACGTCCTGACTTTC.

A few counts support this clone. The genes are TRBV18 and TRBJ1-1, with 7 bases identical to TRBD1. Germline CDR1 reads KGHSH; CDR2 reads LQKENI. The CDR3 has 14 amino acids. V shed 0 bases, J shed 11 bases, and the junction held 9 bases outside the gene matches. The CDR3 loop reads CASSPPRGPETAFF. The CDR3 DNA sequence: TGTGCCAGCTCACCACCGAGGGGGCCTGAGACGGCTTTCTTT.

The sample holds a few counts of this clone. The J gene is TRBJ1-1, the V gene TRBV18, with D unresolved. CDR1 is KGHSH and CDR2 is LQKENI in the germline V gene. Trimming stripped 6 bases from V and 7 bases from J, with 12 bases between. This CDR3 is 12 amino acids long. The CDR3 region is CASSLSQLEAFF. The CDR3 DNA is TGTGCCAGCTCTCTGTCCCAGCTTGAAGCTTTCTTT.